Following are 6 T cell receptor beta chains from one sample sequenced in a study of blood T cell repertoires in COVID-19. Libraries were prepared by immunoSEQ multiplex PCR; TCRdb keeps only in-frame clonotypes and omits some of them. Of about 200,000 clones listed, over 70% are singletons. The sample comprised peripheral blood. These receptors came from a woman aged 70-85 years with acute or convalescent COVID-19.

The gene calls are TRBV7-9 and TRBJ2-7, with 7 positions matching TRBD2. The germline CDR1 and CDR2 sequences are SEHNR and FQNEAQ (reference sequence). V trimming: 3 bases; J trimming: 0 bases; junction bases outside the gene matches: 8. CDR3 length equals 16 residues. This CDR3 is CASSLGSGSISYEQYF. CDR3 bases: TGTGCCAGCAGCTTGGGTAGCGGGTCAATCTCCTACGAGCAGTACTTC.

The rearrangement uses TRBV6-5 and TRBJ1-2, with D maybe TRBD1 (6 bases). The germline V and J ends were trimmed by 7 bases and 7 bases, with 16 bases remaining between them. This CDR3 is 13 amino acids long. Germline V gene lookup returns CDR1 MNHEY and CDR2 SVGAGI. Here the CDR3 reads CASTYGLGGGYTF. CDR3 nucleotide sequence: TGTGCCAGCACCTACGGACTAGGGGGTGGCTACACCTTC.

The chain employs TRBV7-3 and TRBJ2-2; 8 nucleotides match TRBD2. V shed 2 bases, J shed 7 bases, and the junction held 9 bases outside the gene matches. This CDR3 region has 16 residues. CDR1 and CDR2 (germline): SGHTA, FQGTGA. Here the CDR3 DNA reads TGTGCCAGCAGCTTAGTCCCCGGGAGGGCCATCGGGGAGCTGTTTTTT. This gives the protein CASSLVPGRAIGELFF.

The sample holds a few counts of this clone. The V gene is TRBV27, the J gene TRBJ2-7; TRBD1 aligns across 8 bases. The germline CDR1 and CDR2 sequences are MNHEY and SMNVEV (reference sequence). This CDR3 has 14 residues. The V and J ends lost 3 bases and 3 bases, in that order; junction bases with no gene match: 4. Here the CDR3 DNA reads TGTGCCAGCAGTTTCGGACAGGGAGGCTACGAGCAGTACTTC. Residues: CASSFGQGGYEQYF.

This clone was detected a few times. V and J are TRBV11-2 and TRBJ2-2; the D gene is possibly TRBD1 (6 bases). The CDR3 length is 14 residues. Germline values: CDR1 SGHAT, CDR2 FQNNGV. Trimming removed 5 bases at V and 7 bases at J, with 14 bases between. The CDR3, as DNA: TGTGCCAGCAGCCTTCAGGGGTTGGGCGGGGAGCTGTTTTTT. It encodes CASSLQGLGGELFF.

The chain employs TRBV18 and TRBJ1-6; the match to TRBD1 covers 8 bases. In germline, CDR1 is KGHSH, CDR2 LQKENI. The CDR3 totals 15 residues. V lost 2 bases to trimming and J lost 9 bases; unmatched junction nucleotides: 6. In nucleotides, the CDR3 is TGTGCCAGCTCACCATCCGGACAGGGAGGTTCACCCCTCCACTTT. This sequence encodes CASSPSGQGGSPLHF.